The 5 T cell receptor beta chains in this list originate from one sample, sequenced in a study of CD8+ T cells in alopecia areata. Treatment here: oral pan-JAK inhibitor, 5-10 mg twice daily. RNA extraction was followed by reverse transcription into cDNA, which acted as the sequencing template. Method: immunoSEQ multiplex PCR; TCRdb's copy keeps in-frame clones and lacks some. The table has 200,000 to 250,000 clones, more than 60% seen once. The sample in question was CD4+ T cells sorted from blood, obtained around week 44, from a patient treated with tofacitinib. These receptors were obtained from a human donor with alopecia areata.

The chain couples TRBV10-3 to TRBJ2-2; D call uncertain. The CDR3 sequence is 12 residues long. Germline-derived CDR1 and CDR2 are ENHRY and SYGVKD. Trimming stripped 6 bases from V and 6 bases from J, with 8 bases between. CDR3 sequence: CAISEESGELFF. In DNA form, the CDR3 reads TGTGCCATCAGCGAAGAATCCGGGGAGCTGTTTTTT.

Only a few counts were recorded for this clone. The chain has TRBV9 and TRBJ2-1; the D gene is possibly TRBD1 (5 bases). The V end was cut by 3 bases, the J end by 3 bases, with 10 bases between. The CDR3 extends over 14 amino acids. The germline CDR1 and CDR2 sequences are SGDLS and YYNGEE. The CDR3 DNA follows: TGTGCCAGCAGCGCAGACAGTTACTACAATGAGCAGTTCTTC. This codes for CASSADSYYNEQFF.

This chain joins TRBV30 and TRBJ2-6; D is unclear. Germline lookup yields CDR1 GTSNPN and CDR2 SVGIG (reference sequence). Trimming pared 0 bases from V and 1 base from J, leaving 10 bases between. The CDR3 contains 16 residues. The CDR3 is CAWSVGMSSGANVLTF. CDR3 nucleotide sequence: TGTGCCTGGAGTGTAGGTATGAGTTCTGGGGCCAACGTCCTGACTTTC.

V gene TRBV2 combines with J gene TRBJ2-1; 8 bases are shared with TRBD2. V trimming: 6 bases; J trimming: 5 bases; junction bases outside the gene matches: 12. This CDR3 has 16 amino acids. Germline V gene sequence: CDR1 SNHLY, CDR2 FYNNEI. The CDR3 coding sequence is TGTGCCAGCAGCTATAGCGGGACGGCCAAGGACAATGAGCAGTTCTTC. This translates into CASSYSGTAKDNEQFF.

The genes are TRBV29-1 and TRBJ2-5; 7 bases are shared with TRBD2. This CDR3 is 12 amino acids long. The germline gives CDR1 SQVTM, CDR2 ANQGSEA. After removal of 4 bases from V and 7 bases from J, the junction contained 6 bases not matched to a gene. This chain's CDR3 is CSVGTSGGTQYF. The CDR3, as DNA: TGCAGCGTTGGGACTAGTGGGGGGACCCAGTACTTC.